One sample yielded the 31 T cell receptor beta chains listed below, sequenced in a study of glioma-infiltrating T cells after dendritic cell vaccination. The time point: after dendritic cell vaccination, including at tumor progression/relapse. The protocol was immunoSEQ multiplex PCR, while the TCRdb copy is restricted to in-frame clones and leaves out a portion. Here the sample spans about 50,000 clones, about 89% being singletons. Sequencing was performed on blood, taken after dendritic cell vaccination. These TCRs come from a human donor with glioblastoma.

The V and J genes are TRBV10-2 and TRBJ2-7; no firm D call. The CDR3 is 14 residues long. Germline CDR1 reads WSHSY; CDR2 reads SAAADI. Trimming pared 0 bases from V and 8 bases from J, leaving 14 bases between. For the CDR3, the DNA is TGCGCCAGCAGTGAGTCGAACAATCTTCATCAGCAGTACTTC. This codes for CASSESNNLHQQYF.

The chain uses TRBV2 and TRBJ1-4; no clear D. The germline V gene encodes CDR1 SNHLY and CDR2 FYNNEI. The CDR3 loop spans 13 amino acids. Trimming took 7 bases from V and 7 from J, leaving 13 bases between them. The CDR3 here is CASTIRYGEKLFF. The DNA for the CDR3 is TGTGCCAGCACCATCCGGTACGGTGAAAAACTGTTTTTT.

This clone appeared a few times. The chain recombines TRBV6-6 with TRBJ2-7, with 7 bases fitting TRBD1. This CDR3 contains 15 residues. V shed 0 bases and J 3 bases; nucleotides not matched to a gene: 5. Germline lookup yields CDR1 MNHNY and CDR2 SVGAGI (reference sequence). This CDR3 reads CASSYSRGLLYEQYF. CDR3 coding DNA: TGTGCCAGCAGTTACTCAAGGGGGCTACTCTACGAGCAGTACTTC.

V gene TRBV5-6 combines with J gene TRBJ2-2; 7 nucleotides align to TRBD1. The germline gives CDR1 SGHDT, CDR2 YYEEEE. V lost 0 bases to trimming and J lost 0 bases; unmatched junction nucleotides: 2. There are 16 residues in the CDR3. CDR3 amino acids: CASSLARGTNTGELFF. CDR3 in DNA: TGTGCCAGCAGCTTGGCCAGGGGGACGAACACCGGGGAGCTGTTTTTT.

The CDR3 sequence: CSVVATGVGGGELFF. CDR3 coding DNA: TGCAGCGTGGTCGCGACAGGGGTGGGTGGCGGGGAGCTGTTTTTT. V usage is TRBV29-1 and J usage is TRBJ2-2, with 8 positions matching TRBD1. The CDR3 extends over 15 amino acids. V was pared by 6 bases and J by 7 bases, with 13 bases of the junction left unmatched. The germline CDR1 and CDR2 sequences are SQVTM and ANQGSEA.

This chain joins TRBV11-2 and TRBJ1-1; no definite D call. With 1 base removed from V and 1 base from J, the gap between germline ends came to 13 bases. Germline CDR1 reads SGHAT; CDR2 reads FQNNGV. The CDR3 has 16 amino acids. In nucleotides, the CDR3 is TGTGCCAGCAGCTTAGTATTGTCCGCGGCGAACACTGAAGCTTTCTTT. Encoded protein: CASSLVLSAANTEAFF.

This rearrangement joins TRBV6-1 to TRBJ2-7; unclear D gene. The germline V and J ends were trimmed by 1 base and 4 bases, with 8 bases remaining between them. CDR3 length: 13 residues. Germline V lookup: CDR1 MNHNS, CDR2 SASEGT. CDR3 residues: CASSEVVTYEQYF. The CDR3 DNA sequence: TGTGCCAGCAGTGAAGTGGTGACATACGAGCAGTACTTC.

The gene calls are TRBV28 and TRBJ1-1; D is uncertain. Germline assignment: CDR1 MDHEN and CDR2 SYDVKM. The CDR3 has 12 residues. V was trimmed by 6 bases and J by 5 bases, leaving 10 bases between them. The CDR3 spells CASRLPGTEAFF. The CDR3 nucleotides read TGTGCCAGCAGGTTACCGGGGACTGAAGCTTTCTTT.

The count of this clone is one. CDR3 sequence: CASRRAFHSGQGAENIQYF. The CDR3 DNA sequence: TGTGCCAGCAGGCGTGCCTTCCATTCGGGACAGGGGGCTGAAAACATTCAGTACTTC. The chain employs TRBV11-2 and TRBJ2-4; 12 bases are shared with TRBD1. CDR1 and CDR2 from the germline V gene are SGHAT and FQNNGV. V shed 6 bases, J shed 5 bases, and the junction held 17 bases outside the gene matches. The CDR3 length is 19 residues.

The gene calls are TRBV7-2 and TRBJ1-1; 9 bases agree with TRBD1. Germline trimming cut 2 bases from V and 4 bases from J; bases unmatched to any gene: 8. The CDR3 is 16 amino acids. The germline V gene encodes CDR1 SGHTA and CDR2 FQGNSA. This CDR3 reads CASSLRVTGGGTEAFF. The CDR3, as DNA: TGTGCCAGCAGCTTAAGGGTGACAGGGGGAGGCACTGAAGCTTTCTTT.

V gene TRBV2 combines with J gene TRBJ1-1; D perhaps matches TRBD1 (5 bases). The V and J ends lost 2 bases and 1 base respectively, with 8 bases between them. The germline gives CDR1 SNHLY, CDR2 FYNNEI. CDR3 length equals 14 residues. The CDR3 region is CASSEWGPNTEAFF. CDR3 bases: TGTGCCAGCAGTGAATGGGGCCCGAACACTGAAGCTTTCTTT.

The rearrangement links TRBV4-1 to TRBJ2-7, with 10 bases matching TRBD2. Germline CDR1 reads MGHRA; CDR2 reads YSYEKL. The J segment lost 3 bases and the V segment lost 0 bases, leaving 8 bases of the junction unmatched. This CDR3 contains 17 residues. DNA of the CDR3: TGCGCCAGCAGCCAAGATGAGACTAGCGGGTTGAACTACGAGCAGTACTTC. Protein product: CASSQDETSGLNYEQYF.

This clone appeared a single time. The rearrangement links TRBV6-6 to TRBJ1-5; tentatively, D is TRBD1 (5 bases). In germline, CDR1 is MNHNY, CDR2 SVGAGI (reference sequence). The V end was cut by 10 bases, the J end by 3 bases, with 19 bases between. The CDR3 length is 15 residues. The CDR3 spells CATADRGTSNQPQHF. Written as DNA, the CDR3 is TGTGCCACGGCCGACAGAGGAACTTCCAATCAGCCCCAGCATTTT.

V usage is TRBV6-6 and J usage is TRBJ2-2, with 7 bases aligning to TRBD1. With V trimmed by 5 bases and J by 2 bases, 5 bases remained unmatched. The CDR3 is made up of 15 amino acids. The germline gives CDR1 MNHNY, CDR2 SVGAGI (reference sequence). CDR3 region: CASSLYRGNTGELFF. The CDR3 coding sequence is TGTGCCAGCAGTCTGTACAGGGGCAACACCGGGGAGCTGTTTTTT.

The chain links TRBV19 to TRBJ1-5; possible D gene TRBD1, 6 bases. The CDR3 spans 13 residues. V was cut by 8 bases and J by 5 bases, with 13 bases left in between. Germline V lookup: CDR1 LNHDA, CDR2 SQIVND (reference sequence). The CDR3 coding sequence is TGTGCCAGTGAACAGGGCTGGGATCAGCCCCAGCATTTT. Protein sequence: CASEQGWDQPQHF.

This clone was seen once. V and J are TRBV28 and TRBJ1-2; D uncertain. CDR1 and CDR2 from the germline V gene are MDHEN and SYDVKM. Trimming shortened V by 8 bases and J by 8 bases, and 15 bases separated the two germline ends. The length of the CDR3 is 12 residues. The DNA of the CDR3 is TGTGCCAGCCTCCAGAGCGTGAGCGGCTACACCTTC. This codes for CASLQSVSGYTF.

The V gene is TRBV5-4, the J gene TRBJ2-6; 7 bases agree with TRBD1. The germline CDR1 and CDR2 sequences are SGHNT and YYREEE (reference sequence). V lost 3 bases and J lost 0; bases outside the gene matches: 3. The length of the CDR3 is 16 residues. For the CDR3, the DNA is TGTGCCAGCAGCTCACAGGGGACCTCTGGGGCCAACGTCCTGACTTTC. This encodes CASSSQGTSGANVLTF.

The gene calls are TRBV4-1 and TRBJ2-1, with D possibly being TRBD2 (6 bases). V lost 1 base to trimming and J lost 6 bases, with 19 bases between them. The CDR3 is made up of 17 amino acids. CDR1 is MGHRA and CDR2 is YSYEKL in the germline V gene. The CDR3 DNA reads as TGCGCCAGCAGCCAAGCTCCGACTAGAGGGGTGGGCAATGAGCAGTTCTTC. It encodes CASSQAPTRGVGNEQFF.

V usage is TRBV28 and J usage is TRBJ1-2, with 9 positions matching TRBD1. Germline assignment: CDR1 MDHEN and CDR2 SYDVKM. This CDR3 contains 15 residues. The trim removed 5 bases at V and 5 bases at J, leaving 9 bases unmatched. CDR3 sequence: CASSPRTGVGYGYTF. CDR3 bases: TGTGCCAGCAGTCCCCGGACAGGGGTAGGGTATGGCTACACCTTC.

The genes are TRBV10-3 and TRBJ1-2; maybe TRBD1 (5 bases). The length of the CDR3 is 13 residues. The V and J ends lost 4 bases and 5 bases respectively, with 11 bases between them. Germline values: CDR1 ENHRY, CDR2 SYGVKD. Written as DNA, the CDR3 is TGTGCCATCAGTGGGGGGGGGAGATATGGCTACACCTTC. This encodes CAISGGGRYGYTF.

This sequence joins TRBV28 and TRBJ1-2; tentative D call: TRBD1 (5 bases). Germline V gene lookup returns CDR1 MDHEN and CDR2 SYDVKM. The CDR3 length is 13 residues. The V and J ends lost 3 bases and 7 bases respectively, with 12 bases between them. The CDR3 DNA follows: TGTGCCAGCAGTTTTAGGCGGGGCCCTGGCTACACCTTC. Its protein is CASSFRRGPGYTF.

The chain carries TRBV10-3 and TRBJ2-2; 7 bases map to TRBD2. Germline CDR1 and CDR2: ENHRY and SYGVKD. CDR3 length equals 16 residues. J gave up 5 bases and V 7 bases, and 13 bases lay outside the gene matches. CDR3 DNA: TGTGCCATCAACGCGGGGGTGGGAGAGGGTACCGGGGAGCTGTTTTTT. This encodes CAINAGVGEGTGELFF.

As for this clone: Its ends do not fully match the called genes, so a read error is possible. This chain uses TRBV7-7 with TRBJ2-1; TRBD2 matches at 10 bases. The CDR3 totals 14 residues. Looked up from germline, CDR1 is SSHAT and CDR2 is FNYEAQ (reference sequence). This CDR3 is CASSLLAGKNEQFF. CDR3 nucleotide sequence: TGTGCTAGCAGCTTACTAGCGGGAAAGAATGAGCAGTTCTTC.

The chain links TRBV18 to TRBJ2-1; 8 bases match TRBD2. Germline CDR1 is KGHSH and CDR2 is LQKENI. V trimming: 5 bases; J trimming: 3 bases; junction bases outside the gene matches: 3. The CDR3 contains 14 residues. The CDR3 bases are TGTGCCAGCTCAAGCGGGAGTAACTACAATGAGCAGTTCTTC. It codes for CASSSGSNYNEQFF.

This clone occurred a few times. The chain employs TRBV5-6 and TRBJ2-6, with TRBD2 as a possible D gene (6 bases). Trimming removed 4 bases from V and 4 bases from J, with 15 bases in between. The CDR3 is made up of 16 amino acids. The germline V gene encodes CDR1 SGHDT and CDR2 YYEEEE. The chain's CDR3 is CASSRRGTSGANVLTF. DNA for the CDR3: TGTGCCAGCAGCCGCCGTGGGACTTCCGGGGCCAACGTCCTGACTTTC.

The chain combines TRBV9 with TRBJ2-6, with D possibly matching TRBD2 (6 bases). The CDR3 spans 16 residues. The V end lost 10 bases, the J end lost 0 bases, and 17 bases lay between the germline ends. The germline gives CDR1 SGDLS, CDR2 YYNGEE. The CDR3 sequence is CAGGQPPLSGANVLTF. In DNA, the CDR3 is TGTGCCGGAGGGCAACCCCCTCTCTCTGGGGCCAACGTCCTGACTTTC.

This CDR3 reads CASSHSGANVLTF. CDR3 in DNA: TGTGCCAGCAGTCACTCTGGGGCCAACGTCCTGACTTTC. V gene TRBV27 combines with J gene TRBJ2-6, with D hard to call. CDR3 length equals 13 residues. The germline V gene has CDR1 MNHEY and CDR2 SMNVEV (reference sequence). V lost 5 bases and J 0 bases, leaving 2 bases between the germline ends. Combining the CDR3 with reference TRBV27 and TRBJ2-6 gives the whole variable domain EAQVTQNPRYLITVTGKKLTVTCSQNMNHEYMSWYRQDPGLGLRQIYYSMNVEVTDKGDVPEGYKVSRKEKRNFPLILESPSPNQTSLYFCASSHSGANVLTFGAGSRLTVL.

V and J are TRBV5-5 and TRBJ1-5; D unresolved. The CDR3 consists of 12 residues. Germline CDR1 SGHKS, CDR2 YYEKEE (reference sequence). Trimming removed 6 bases at V and 2 bases at J, with 6 bases between. CDR3 loop: CASKPGNQPQHF. CDR3 nucleotide sequence: TGTGCCAGCAAACCGGGCAATCAGCCCCAGCATTTT. Full variable domain (remainder filled in from reference TRBV5-5 and TRBJ1-5): DAGVTQSPTHLIKTRGQQVTLRCSPISGHKSVSWYQQVLGQGPQFIFQYYEKEERGRGNFPDRFSARQFPNYSSELNVNALLLGDSALYLCASKPGNQPQHFGDGTRLSIL.

J is TRBJ2-7 and V is TRBV28; possible D gene TRBD2, 6 bases. The CDR3 is 16 amino acids. The germline V and J ends were trimmed by 5 bases and 0 bases, with 17 bases remaining between them. Germline lookup yields CDR1 MDHEN and CDR2 SYDVKM. CDR3 protein: CASSGPGLPLSYEQYF. The CDR3 DNA reads TGTGCCAGCAGTGGCCCGGGACTCCCCCTCTCCTACGAGCAGTACTTC.

This chain joins TRBV28 and TRBJ2-2; tentatively, D is TRBD2 (5 bases). Germline loops: CDR1 MDHEN, CDR2 SYDVKM. The V end was cut by 8 bases, the J end by 7 bases, with 17 bases between. There are 14 residues in the CDR3. DNA for the CDR3: TGTGCCAGCTACGATCGGACTGGTGTCGGGGAGCTGTTTTTT. Its translation is CASYDRTGVGELFF.

V is TRBV18 and J is TRBJ1-5; D is perhaps TRBD1 (5 bases). Germline V gene lookup returns CDR1 KGHSH and CDR2 LQKENI. V shed 1 base and J shed 6 bases, with 10 bases lying between them. The CDR3 covers 14 residues. The CDR3 region has the DNA TGTGCCAGCTCACCACAGGGGCGCGGTCAGCCCCAGCATTTT. This encodes CASSPQGRGQPQHF.